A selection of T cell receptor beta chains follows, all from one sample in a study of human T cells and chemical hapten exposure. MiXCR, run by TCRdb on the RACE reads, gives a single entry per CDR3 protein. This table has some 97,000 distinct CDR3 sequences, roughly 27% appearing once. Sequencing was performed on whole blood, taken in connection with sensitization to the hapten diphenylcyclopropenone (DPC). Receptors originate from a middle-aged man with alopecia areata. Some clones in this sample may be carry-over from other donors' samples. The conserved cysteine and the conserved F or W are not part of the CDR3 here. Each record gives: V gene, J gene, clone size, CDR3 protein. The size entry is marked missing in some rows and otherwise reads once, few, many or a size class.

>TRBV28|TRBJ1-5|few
ATSTQGRKQPQH
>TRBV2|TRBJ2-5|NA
ADGGTEETQY
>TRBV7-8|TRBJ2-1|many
ASSLELDEQF
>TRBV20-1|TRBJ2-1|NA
SAKKTSGEQF
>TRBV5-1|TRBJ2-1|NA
ASSSDRGQNEQF
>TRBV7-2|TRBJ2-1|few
ASSYRDYRYNEQF
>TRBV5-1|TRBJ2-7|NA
ASSWSQREQY
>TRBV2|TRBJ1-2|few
ASSEGPSNYGYT
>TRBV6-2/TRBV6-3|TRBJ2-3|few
ASSRAGLRASTDTQY
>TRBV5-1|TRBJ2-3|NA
ASSERLDTQY
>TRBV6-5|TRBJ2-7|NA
ASRVDRGYSTYEQY
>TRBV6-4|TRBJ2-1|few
ASSSRGTSGRARVYNEQF
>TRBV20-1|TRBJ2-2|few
SARSGGIPGELF
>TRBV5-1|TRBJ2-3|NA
ASSTATSGTLDTQY
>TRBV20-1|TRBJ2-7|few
SARGGPEQY
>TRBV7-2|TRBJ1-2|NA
ASSLEDGGPFYGYT
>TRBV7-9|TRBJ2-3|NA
ASSLGGQATDTQY
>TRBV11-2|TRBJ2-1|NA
ASSLGPSGSISYNEQF
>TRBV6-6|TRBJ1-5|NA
ASSPEGQLSNQPQH
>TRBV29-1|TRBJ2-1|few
SVRARGTYNEQF
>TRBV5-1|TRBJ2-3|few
ASSLVPTGMTTDTQY
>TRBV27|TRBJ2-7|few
ASSFAPPTSGSPYEQY
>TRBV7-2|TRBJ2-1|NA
ASSQWGLADYNEQF
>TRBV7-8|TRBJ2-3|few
ASSFRREGSDTQY
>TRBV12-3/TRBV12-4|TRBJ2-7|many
ASSSTGTGTREQY
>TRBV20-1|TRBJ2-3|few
RAGAASTDTQY
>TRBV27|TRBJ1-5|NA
ASSLSLLGNQPQH
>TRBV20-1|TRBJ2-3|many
SGLRTTSTDTQY
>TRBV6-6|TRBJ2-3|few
ASRTGDTDTQY
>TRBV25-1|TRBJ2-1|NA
ASSESRTRSEQF
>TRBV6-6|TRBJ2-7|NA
ASSYPGWESSYEQY
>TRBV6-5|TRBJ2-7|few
ASSNKQGAREQY
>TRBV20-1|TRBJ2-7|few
SAPYQGERALGHEQY
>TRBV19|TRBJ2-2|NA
ASRTPGTGNTGELF
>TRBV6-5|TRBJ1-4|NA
ASSYSEGRWNEKLF
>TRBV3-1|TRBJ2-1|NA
ASSHPPTSLAYNEQF
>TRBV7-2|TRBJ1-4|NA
ASRPRQGTNEKLF
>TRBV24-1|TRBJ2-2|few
ATSDLRYDRGTGELF